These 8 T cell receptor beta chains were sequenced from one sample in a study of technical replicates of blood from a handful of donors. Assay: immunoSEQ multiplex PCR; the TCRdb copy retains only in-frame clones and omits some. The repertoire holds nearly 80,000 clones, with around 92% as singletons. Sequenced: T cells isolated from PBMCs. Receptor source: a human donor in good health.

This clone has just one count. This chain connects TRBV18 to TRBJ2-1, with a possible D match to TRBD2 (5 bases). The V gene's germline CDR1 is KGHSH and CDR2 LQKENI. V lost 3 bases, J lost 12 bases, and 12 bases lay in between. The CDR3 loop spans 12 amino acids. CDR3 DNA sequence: TGTGCCAGCTCACCCCTAGACGAGGGGCAGTTCTTC. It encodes CASSPLDEGQFF.

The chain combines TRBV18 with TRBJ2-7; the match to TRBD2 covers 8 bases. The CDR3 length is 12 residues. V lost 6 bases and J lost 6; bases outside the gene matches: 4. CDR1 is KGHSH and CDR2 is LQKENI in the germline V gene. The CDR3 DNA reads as TGTGCCAGCTCCCAAAGCGGGGGCGAGCAGTACTTC. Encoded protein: CASSQSGGEQYF. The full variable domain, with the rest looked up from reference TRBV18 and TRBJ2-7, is NAGVMQNPRHLVRRRGQEARLRCSPMKGHSHVYWYRQLPEEGLKFMVYLQKENIIDESGMPKERFSAEFPKEGPSILRIQQVVRGDSAAYFCASSQSGGEQYFGPGTRLTVT.

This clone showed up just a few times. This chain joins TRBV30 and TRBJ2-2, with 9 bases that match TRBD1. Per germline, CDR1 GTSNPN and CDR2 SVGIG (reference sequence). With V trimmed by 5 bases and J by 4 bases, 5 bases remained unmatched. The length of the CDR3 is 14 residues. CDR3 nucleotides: TGTGCCTGGGAAAAGACAGGGGGCACCGGGGAGCTGTTTTTT. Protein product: CAWEKTGGTGELFF. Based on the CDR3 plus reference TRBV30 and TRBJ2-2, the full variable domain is SQTIHQWPATLVQPVGSPLSLECTVEGTSNPNLYWYRQAAGRGLQLLFYSVGIGQISSEVPQNLSASRPQDRQFILSSKKLLLSDSGFYLCAWEKTGGTGELFFGEGSRLTVL.

CDR3 protein: CASSLWTGETQYF. As DNA, the CDR3 is TGTGCCAGCAGTTTATGGACAGGAGAGACCCAGTACTTC. This chain uses TRBV27 with TRBJ2-5; 7 bases match TRBD1. CDR3 length: 13 residues. V shed 1 base, J shed 4 bases, and the junction held 0 bases outside the gene matches. CDR1 and CDR2 from the germline V gene are MNHEY and SMNVEV (reference sequence).

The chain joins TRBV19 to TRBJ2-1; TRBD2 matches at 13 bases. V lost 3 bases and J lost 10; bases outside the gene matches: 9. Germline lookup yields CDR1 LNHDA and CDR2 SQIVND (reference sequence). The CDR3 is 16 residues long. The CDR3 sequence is CASSISGTSGIGEQFF. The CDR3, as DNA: TGTGCCAGTAGTATCTCCGGGACTAGCGGGATCGGAGAGCAGTTCTTC.

The CDR3 protein is CASKLAGSSYNEQFF. The CDR3 bases are TGTGCCAGTAAGTTAGCGGGAAGCTCCTACAATGAGCAGTTCTTC. The chain couples TRBV19 to TRBJ2-1; 8 bases are a match to TRBD2. Germline CDR1 and CDR2: LNHDA and SQIVND (reference sequence). The J segment lost 0 bases and the V segment lost 7 bases, leaving 5 bases of the junction unmatched. The length of the CDR3 is 15 residues.

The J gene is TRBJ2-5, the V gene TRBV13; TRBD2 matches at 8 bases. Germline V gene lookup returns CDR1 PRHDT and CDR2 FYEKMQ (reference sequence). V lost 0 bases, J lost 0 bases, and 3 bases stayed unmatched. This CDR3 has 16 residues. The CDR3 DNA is TGTGCCAGCAGCTTAGGGCCGACTAGCGACCAAGAGACCCAGTACTTC. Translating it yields CASSLGPTSDQETQYF.

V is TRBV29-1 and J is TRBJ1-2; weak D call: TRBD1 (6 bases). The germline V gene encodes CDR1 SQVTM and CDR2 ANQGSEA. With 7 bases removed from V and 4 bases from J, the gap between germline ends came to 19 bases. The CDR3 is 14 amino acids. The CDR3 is CSALQGYYSYGYTF. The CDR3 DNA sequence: TGCAGCGCCCTGCAGGGGTATTATAGCTATGGCTACACCTTC.